This is a list of T cell receptor beta chains from one sample in a study of CXCR3-negative and CXCR3-positive naive CD8 T cells. TCRdb reprocessed the 5' RACE reads and reports one entry per CDR3 protein, with no DNA. The repertoire table contains over 35,000 distinct CDR3 sequences. Source material: memory CD8+ T cells from blood. Receptors originate from a human donor in good health. Some clones in this sample may be carry-over from other donors' samples. Both conserved end residues are part of each CDR3. Fields, in order: clone size, V gene, J gene, CDR3 protein. Only some rows state a clone size, as once, few, many or a class for expanded clones.

-	TRBV29-1	TRBJ1-2	CSAGQRLAANYGYTF
medium-sized	TRBV10-2	TRBJ1-1	CASSEFTVGGNTEAFF
-	TRBV12-1	TRBJ1-2	CASSPDRGRNYGYTF
-	TRBV12-3/TRBV12-4	TRBJ2-1	CASSLTSVEQFF
-	TRBV29-1	TRBJ2-1	CSVTLLGTSGEYGSYNEQFF
-	TRBV7-8	TRBJ1-1	CASSLAGGWVMNTEAFF
-	TRBV7-9	TRBJ2-7	CASSPPSSGGSSYEQYF
-	TRBV7-8	TRBJ1-5	CASSSSRDRVIQAQHF
-	TRBV28	TRBJ2-1	CASSWTSGSGEQFF
-	TRBV5-1	TRBJ2-1	CASSLGLAGDNEQFF
-	TRBV12-3/TRBV12-4	TRBJ2-1	CASRPGTDNEQFF
-	TRBV7-2	TRBJ2-3	CASSYLTTDTQYF
-	TRBV5-4	TRBJ2-1	CASSLGDYFVSNNEQFF
-	TRBV20-1	TRBJ2-1	CSATETGNEQFF
-	TRBV29-1	TRBJ1-4	CSVWDRSNEKLFF
-	TRBV7-2	TRBJ1-2	CASSQEGGGRFGYTF
-	TRBV25-1	TRBJ2-1	CASSVPGANEQFF
-	TRBV4-1	TRBJ2-3	CASSQEGGGPDTQYF
-	TRBV20-1	TRBJ2-1	CSAERGGNEQFF
-	TRBV24-1	TRBJ2-1	CATSASGSYNEQFF
-	TRBV29-1	TRBJ2-1	CSVTQREVYNEQFF
-	TRBV28	TRBJ1-3	CASSFVSSGNTIYF
-	TRBV19	TRBJ2-1	CASKLGTSGSYNEQFF
-	TRBV19	TRBJ2-7	CASMDRVSYEQYF
-	TRBV12-3/TRBV12-4	TRBJ2-1	CASSFPAGGGDNEQFF
-	TRBV7-6	TRBJ2-1	CASSLGDRSYNEQFF
-	TRBV6-2/TRBV6-3	TRBJ2-3	CASSPVGDRVGTDTQYF
-	TRBV20-1	TRBJ2-1	CSAVGSSYNEQFF